One T cell receptor beta chain is described in this entry. This clonotype was found many times. Its binding antigen is unknown. No qualities accompany the bases; no much larger clone lies one base away. The instrument given in TCRdb is Illumina HiSeq 1500. TCRdb reprocessed the public reads (quality trimming at Q25 with fastp, clone calling with MiXCR) and kept in-frame beta chains. CDR3 protein duplicates are merged, each entry listing the most common genes and DNA. The table for this sample lists around 450,000 distinct CDR3 sequences; approximately 11% of them were counted only once. The top ten clones comprise 10% to 13% of the sample. The data stem from a study of T cell repertoires in cytomegalovirus infection (dated by TCRdb to about 2019). At the level of the whole study: Donor HLA type was relevant to the analysis, because carriage of CMV infection together with the matching HLA type was indicated by public TCR beta signatures.

Paper-wide results and their limitations: In both this cohort and an independent 352-donor cohort, the cumulative frequency of public TCR beta family members distinguished carriers of CMV infection plus the relevant HLA type. In the ex vivo response, HLA-C-restricted CMV-specific TCR beta clonotypes were dominant, and in two of eight donors the single most frequent clonotype came from this HLA-C-restricted group.

From the cysteine through the phenylalanine, the CDR3 covers 14 amino acids. The only DNA kept is the CDR3, 42 bases in frame from the first base. V is reduced by 3 bases and J by 7 bases, leaving a spacing of 13 bases between them. The germline V gene sets CDR1 to MDHEN and CDR2 to SYDVKM. The chain is encoded by TRBV28 joined to TRBJ2-1, with a tentative D gene TRBD1 over 6 matching bases. This receptor was taken from a human donor in good health (CMV status not recorded). Some clones in this sample may be carry-over from other donors' samples. Sequenced: PBMCs. CDR3 loop: CASSFPRDKNEQFF. The DNA sequence follows: TGTGCCAGCAGTTTTCCCAGGGACAAAAATGAGCAGTTCTTC.